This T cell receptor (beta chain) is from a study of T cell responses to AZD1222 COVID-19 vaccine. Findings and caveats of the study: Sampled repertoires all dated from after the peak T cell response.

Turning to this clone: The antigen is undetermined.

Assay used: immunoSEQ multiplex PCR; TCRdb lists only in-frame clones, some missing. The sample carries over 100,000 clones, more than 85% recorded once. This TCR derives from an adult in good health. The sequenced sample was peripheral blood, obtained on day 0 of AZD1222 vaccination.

The CDR3 DNA follows: TGTGCCAGCAGCGCGGACCCAGGGAAAGCGGATACGCAGTATTTT. Translated: CASSADPGKADTQYF. The V gene is TRBV9, the J gene TRBJ2-3; TRBD1 is a possible D gene (5 bases). The germline gives CDR1 SGDLS, CDR2 YYNGEE. V lost 3 bases, J lost 6 bases, and 17 bases lay in between. This CDR3 is built from 15 residues.